Here is one T cell receptor (beta chain) with its context. The antigen remains unidentified. This sample was taken from a study of blood T cells in healthy people across ages. Study findings and constraints: Strongly correlated with naive T cell percentage was TCR beta diversity.

Sample-barcoded 5' priming and a J-beta primer mix drove a second PCR of roughly 7 to 11 cycles. The study obtained at least 2.5 million CDR3-containing paired-end reads from every sample. MiXCR was run by TCRdb on the 5' RACE reads, yielding one entry per CDR3 protein. The profile shows about 1.8 million distinct CDR3 sequences, less than 50% of them singletons. Per germline, CDR1 SQVTM and CDR2 ANQGSEA. Unmatched junction bases numbered 18, after V lost 7 bases and J lost 7 bases. The CDR3 spans 15 residues. Sequenced sample: blood. The chain combines TRBV29-1 with TRBJ2-7; 8 bases map to TRBD2. This clonotype was obtained from a woman in her forties in good health. The CDR3 bases are TGCAGCGCCGAAGGAGCGGGGGAATCCTACAATGAGCAGTACTTC. Residues: CSAEGAGESYNEQYF.